This T cell receptor beta chain was found in a study of T cell clones after liver transplantation (dated by TCRdb to the late 2010s). With respect to the entire study: The samples were obtained from ITN030ST, a randomized trial that attempted immunosuppression withdrawal within 2 years after liver transplantation. Donor-reactive T cell clones were identified using TCRbeta sequencing after a pre-transplant mixed lymphocyte reaction and were then followed in post-transplant blood. Third party-reactive TCRbeta sequences were also identified from pre-transplant MLRs to serve as an antigen-independent comparator for donor-reactive sequences. Three of the eight recipients were HCV-positive; the others were transplanted for non-autoimmune, non-viral indications. Subjects received no induction therapy and standard immunosuppression until randomization at 12-24 months post-transplant. Tolerance meant complete immunosuppression withdrawal for at least one year without liver enzymes rising beyond twice the upper limit of normal. Blood samples were taken pre-transplant, pre-randomization before withdrawal, and post-randomization after full withdrawal or failed withdrawal. The study cohort included 8 liver transplant recipients, of whom 3 were classified as tolerant and 5 as non-tolerant. Overall results and qualifications from the work: A significant post-transplant decrease in circulating donor-reactive CD4 TCRbeta sequences was observed in 5 of 8 subjects, irrespective of tolerance or HCV status. Low numbers of available donor cells limited the measurable donor-reactive repertoire in a couple of subjects. Donor-reactive sequences decreased more than third party-reactive sequences, which suggests partial antigen-specific deletion that was not related to withdrawal success. When repertoire turnover was taken into account, detection of donor-reactive sequences was significantly reduced in 7 of 8 subjects for CD4 and in 8 of 8 subjects for CD8. Since no allograft tissue specimens were available, donor-reactive T cells may have migrated into the graft instead of being deleted. Conclusions were preliminary, limited by small, heterogeneous patient numbers and non-standardized post-transplant time points.

Unstimulated PBMCs, after thawing, were stained for CD3, CD4 and CD8 and then FACS-sorted into CD3+CD4+ and CD3+CD8+ populations. Randomization to immunosuppression withdrawal applied to every one of the 8 studied subjects. The Qiagen DNeasy Blood and Tissue Kit was used to isolate genomic DNA. This clone has a handful of counts. Its specific antigen is unknown. Per-nucleotide qualities are absent, and no much larger clonotype sits a single base away. High-throughput TCRbeta CDR3 sequencing of frozen genomic DNA was performed by immunoSEQ, including PCR amplification, mapping, bias correction and internal controls. The study's own analysis went as follows. Only productive rearrangements were retained, and each unique TCRbeta sequence was defined by its CDR3 nucleotide sequence together with its V and J gene. For classification of a sequence as donor-reactive, at least 5-fold expansion in CFSE-low cells relative to unstimulated pre-transplant cells and a frequency of at least 0.01% were required. Per-subject minimum frequency thresholds, based on the lowest-template unstimulated sample, ensured at least 90% detection power. Repertoire turnover was measured by Jensen-Shannon divergence between the top 1000 TCRbeta sequences post- and pre-transplant. Changes in detection of donor-reactive sequences were assessed with two-sided Fisher's exact tests. Drawn from immuneACCESS, this table holds only the in-frame rearrangements with V and J called that TCRdb kept. Clones are partly lost; checked studies trace under half to an unresolved V gene and leave the rest unexplained. That table is the source of V, J and clone size, and D and trimming were worked out from the DNA. The sample yields tens of thousands of clones; approximately 92% were counted once. Approximately 0.92% of the sample is in the top ten clones.

The CDR3 has 16 amino acids, counting the end cysteine and phenylalanine. The DNA shown is the 48-base CDR3, in frame from base 1. The sequence joins TRBV21-1 to TRBJ2-7; the table's D call, TRBD1, was not checked against the DNA. TRBV21-1 is a listed pseudogene. The material was CD4+ T cells from blood, obtained about 25 months after liver transplant. The clonotype comes from a human patient who received a liver transplant. Following a transplant, a fraction of the T cells may be traceable to the graft donor. The DNA is TGTGCCAGCAGCAAAGGATACACGGACAAAGCCAACGAGCAGTACTTC. Its translation reads: CASSKGYTDKANEQYF.